Following are 30 T cell receptor beta chains from one sample sequenced in a study of shared clonotypes between healthy human individuals. Measured with immunoSEQ multiplex PCR; TCRdb has only the in-frame clones, and not every one. The sample carries 470,000 or so clones, around 73% recorded once. Sample: PBMCs. The source is a woman between 40 and 50 years old in good health. Some clones in this sample may be carry-over from other donors' samples.

In this sample, this clone turned up a few times. V gene TRBV10-3 combines with J gene TRBJ2-1; no reliable D call. Germline V lookup: CDR1 ENHRY, CDR2 SYGVKD. CDR3 length: 11 amino acids. V lost 4 bases and J 10 bases, leaving 8 bases between the germline ends. The CDR3 region is CAISAVGEQFF. The CDR3 bases are TGTGCCATCAGTGCGGTCGGAGAGCAGTTCTTC.

The chain combines TRBV10-3 with TRBJ2-7, with 11 bases matching TRBD2. Germline CDR1 ENHRY, CDR2 SYGVKD. J lost 2 bases, V lost 4 bases, and 7 bases had no gene match. The CDR3 runs 16 residues. The CDR3 spells CAISGSGRASAYEQYF. The CDR3 DNA reads as TGTGCCATCAGTGGTAGCGGGAGGGCCTCAGCCTACGAGCAGTACTTC.

J is TRBJ2-1 and V is TRBV6-4, with 7 bases that match TRBD2. J lost 8 bases, V lost 2 bases, and 9 bases had no gene match. Germline assignment: CDR1 MRHNA and CDR2 SNTAGT. The CDR3 runs 15 residues. CDR3 residues: CASSDGGGAGDEQFF. The CDR3 DNA reads as TGTGCCAGCAGTGACGGTGGCGGGGCGGGGGATGAGCAGTTCTTC.

A note on this clone: A read error is possible here, since a much larger clone lies one base away. The chain joins TRBV7-9 to TRBJ2-2; D call uncertain. Trimming cost V 4 bases and J 2 bases, with 2 bases left between them. CDR1 is SEHNR and CDR2 is FQNEAQ in the germline V gene (reference sequence). The CDR3 length is 12 residues. The CDR3 protein is CASSSNTGELFF. The CDR3 DNA follows: TGTGCCAGCAGCTCCAACACCGGGGAGCTGTTTTTT.

The CDR3 DNA follows: TGTGCCAGCTCACCTGGACTAGTAGTTGGCTACGAGCAGTACTTC. Its protein product is CASSPGLVVGYEQYF. The chain uses TRBV18 and TRBJ2-7; 7 bases align to TRBD2. The CDR3 has 15 amino acids. V shed 3 bases and J 3 bases; nucleotides not matched to a gene: 8. CDR1 is KGHSH and CDR2 is LQKENI in the germline V gene.

V and J are TRBV4-2 and TRBJ2-1; D not resolved. V was pared by 3 bases and J by 8 bases, with 17 bases between. The CDR3 covers 15 residues. The germline CDR1 and CDR2 sequences are LGHNA and YNFKEQ. CDR3: CASSHTTQNADEQFF. The CDR3 DNA follows: TGTGCCAGCAGCCACACTACTCAAAACGCCGATGAGCAGTTCTTC.

This rearrangement joins TRBV5-1 to TRBJ2-7, with D perhaps matching TRBD1 or TRBD2 (5 bases each). Trimming left V 4 bases short and J 5 bases short, with 19 bases between. The CDR3 has 15 amino acids. Germline V gives CDR1 SGHRS, CDR2 YFSETQ. CDR3 sequence (DNA): TGCGCCAGCAGCCTAGACCGGGACGGCCTCGACGAGCAGTACTTC. This sequence encodes CASSLDRDGLDEQYF.

The V and J genes are TRBV6-6 and TRBJ1-2, with 10 bases aligning to TRBD1. V shed 6 bases, J shed 6 bases, and the junction held 7 bases outside the gene matches. This CDR3 is 14 amino acids long. Germline V gene lookup returns CDR1 MNHNY and CDR2 SVGAGI (reference sequence). CDR3 sequence reads: CASRTGGGSDGYTF. As DNA, the CDR3 is TGTGCCAGCAGGACAGGGGGCGGGTCGGATGGCTACACCTTC.

This chain uses TRBV11-2 with TRBJ2-1, with 10 bases identical to TRBD2. This CDR3 contains 15 residues. CDR1 and CDR2 (germline): SGHAT, FQNNGV. Germline trimming cut 5 bases from V and 6 bases from J; bases unmatched to any gene: 7. CDR3 DNA sequence: TGTGCCAGCAGCCCCCCTAGCGGGAGAGGCAATGAGCAGTTCTTC. Its translation: CASSPPSGRGNEQFF. The full variable domain, completed using reference TRBV11-2 and TRBJ2-1, is EAGVAQSPRYKIIEKRQSVAFWCNPISGHATLYWYQQILGQGPKLLIQFQNNGVVDDSQLPKDRFSAERLKGVDSTLKIQPAKLEDSAVYLCASSPPSGRGNEQFFGPGTRLTVL.

The chain joins TRBV7-6 to TRBJ2-7; 16 bases align to TRBD2. The V gene's germline CDR1 is SGHVS and CDR2 FNYEAQ. CDR3 size: 16 residues. Trimming cost V 2 bases and J 10 bases; bases outside gene matches: 8. The chain's CDR3 is CASSLREGLAGGPQYF. In DNA form, the CDR3 reads TGTGCCAGCAGCTTACGGGAGGGACTAGCGGGAGGGCCACAGTACTTC.

This chain links TRBV5-1 with TRBJ2-5, with a tentative D call TRBD2 (6 bases). The CDR3 contains 15 residues. Looked up from germline, CDR1 is SGHRS and CDR2 is YFSETQ. Trimming removed 0 bases from V and 4 bases from J, with 13 bases in between. CDR3 sequence (DNA): TGCGCCAGCAGCTTGGGCGGGAACCCCGGAGAGACCCAGTACTTC. Translating gives CASSLGGNPGETQYF.

This clone has only a few counts. The J gene is TRBJ1-1, the V gene TRBV19; possibly TRBD1 for D (6 bases). The germline V gene has CDR1 LNHDA and CDR2 SQIVND (reference sequence). The CDR3 loop spans 14 amino acids. Trimming shortened V by 3 bases and J by 9 bases, and 17 bases separated the two germline ends. The CDR3 DNA sequence: TGTGCCAGTAGTATGCCGGGACACACCGGGAAAGCTTTCTTT. Amino acid sequence: CASSMPGHTGKAFF.

This clone turned up a few times. The chain links TRBV28 to TRBJ2-7; D is unresolved. The germline V and J ends were trimmed by 3 bases and 6 bases, with 9 bases remaining between them. The CDR3 totals 12 residues. Germline V CDR1 and CDR2: MDHEN, SYDVKM. The CDR3 is CASSFGSGEQYF. The DNA for the CDR3 is TGTGCCAGCAGTTTCGGGTCGGGCGAGCAGTACTTC.

V and J are TRBV6-6 and TRBJ2-7; D might be TRBD1 or TRBD2, each matching 5 bases. The germline V gene has CDR1 MNHNY and CDR2 SVGAGI (reference sequence). V was pared by 4 bases and J by 0 bases, with 10 bases between. This CDR3 region has 14 residues. The CDR3 DNA reads TGTGCCAGCAGTTGGGACGGAAGCTCCTACGAGCAGTACTTC. Translation gives CASSWDGSSYEQYF.

The gene calls are TRBV4-1 and TRBJ2-3; the D call may be TRBD1 or TRBD2 (5 bases each). Between the trimmed V and J ends, which lost 8 bases and 5 bases, there was a span of 11 bases. The CDR3 covers 12 residues. In germline, CDR1 is MGHRA, CDR2 YSYEKL. DNA for the CDR3: TGCGCCAGCTCGAGGGGTATAGATACGCAGTATTTT. It translates to CASSRGIDTQYF.

Here the CDR3 DNA reads TGTGCCAGCAAACCCAGACAGGGGTATGAAAAACTGTTTTTT. Its translation is CASKPRQGYEKLFF. The gene calls are TRBV6-5 and TRBJ1-4, with 8 bases lining up with TRBD1. Per germline, CDR1 MNHEY and CDR2 SVGAGI. Germline trimming cut 7 bases from V and 6 bases from J; bases unmatched to any gene: 7. The CDR3 is made up of 14 amino acids.

The chain has TRBV2 and TRBJ2-5, with no clear D. CDR1 SNHLY and CDR2 FYNNEI come from the germline V gene. The CDR3 has 13 residues. The ends were cut back, 2 bases at V and 3 bases at J, with 7 bases in the middle. CDR3 amino acids: CASSENGEETQYF. DNA for the CDR3: TGTGCCAGCAGTGAAAATGGGGAAGAGACCCAGTACTTC.

The rearrangement links TRBV18 to TRBJ2-2; 9 bases map to TRBD2. This CDR3 is 16 amino acids long. Trimming at V came to 0 bases and at J to 4 bases, leaving 3 bases not matched to a gene. Germline CDR1 KGHSH, CDR2 LQKENI. The CDR3 coding sequence is TGTGCCAGCTCACCACCTCAAGCGGGAGGCACCGGGGAGCTGTTTTTT. Residues: CASSPPQAGGTGELFF.

V gene TRBV27 combines with J gene TRBJ2-7, with D tentatively TRBD1 or TRBD2 (5 bases each). Germline CDR1 is MNHEY and CDR2 is SMNVEV (reference sequence). V shed 5 bases and J shed 2 bases, with 7 bases lying between them. This CDR3 has 12 amino acids. CDR3 nucleotide sequence: TGTGCCAGCAGTAGAGGGGCCTACGAGCAGTACTTC. Its protein product is CASSRGAYEQYF.

On this clone: Other nucleotide sequences from this sample produce the same CDR3. CDR3 protein: CASSEGLGQYEQYF. As DNA, the CDR3 is TGCGCCAGCAGTGAAGGGCTGGGCCAATACGAGCAGTACTTC. The genes are TRBV10-2 and TRBJ2-7; D call uncertain. The ends were cut back, 3 bases at V and 4 bases at J, with 13 bases in the middle. The germline CDR1 and CDR2 sequences are WSHSY and SAAADI. The CDR3 consists of 14 residues.

Turning to this clone: A single base is all that separates this from a far larger clone, so a read error is likely. V and J are TRBV5-1 and TRBJ1-2; D is possibly TRBD1 (6 bases). This CDR3 is 13 amino acids long. Germline-derived CDR1 and CDR2 are SGHRS and YFSETQ. In nucleotides, the CDR3 is TGCGCCAGCGGGGCAGGGGATAACCATGGCTACACCTTC. Residues: CASGAGDNHGYTF.

Points on this clone: A read error likely explains this, since a far larger clone differs by one base. The sample holds other DNA sequences that translate to the same CDR3. The chain uses TRBV6-1 and TRBJ2-2; D uncertain. Germline V lookup: CDR1 MNHNS, CDR2 SASEGT. Trimming left V 3 bases short and J 3 bases short, with 8 bases between. The CDR3 length is 14 residues. CDR3: CASSEVADTGELFF. CDR3 nucleotides: TGTGCCAGCAGTGAGGTTGCGGACACCGGGGAGCTGTTTTTT.

This chain joins TRBV5-4 and TRBJ2-2, with 9 bases lining up with TRBD1. J lost 3 bases, V lost 1 base, and 4 bases had no gene match. Germline-derived CDR1 and CDR2 are SGHNT and YYREEE (reference sequence). The length of the CDR3 is 16 residues. The CDR3 protein is CASSLKQGAYTGELFF. For the CDR3, the DNA is TGTGCCAGCAGCTTGAAACAGGGGGCATACACCGGGGAGCTGTTTTTT.

The rearrangement links TRBV7-2 to TRBJ1-5; D may be TRBD1 (5 bases). CDR3 length equals 13 residues. The V gene's germline CDR1 is SGHTA and CDR2 FQGNSA. V was clipped by 6 bases and J by 5 bases, with 11 bases between them. Written as DNA, the CDR3 is TGTGCCAGCAGTTCACAGGTGGATCAGCCCCAGCATTTT. As protein: CASSSQVDQPQHF.

This sequence joins TRBV18 and TRBJ1-6; D remains ambiguous. CDR1 and CDR2 from the germline V gene are KGHSH and LQKENI. The CDR3 is 17 residues long. Trimming took off 3 bases at V and 3 bases at J, with 15 bases between the two ends. CDR3 residues: CASSPETGFSYNSPLHF. The CDR3 nucleotides read TGTGCCAGCTCACCGGAAACGGGGTTCAGCTATAATTCACCCCTCCACTTT.

The V call is TRBV19, the J call TRBJ2-5; D is unresolved. Germline V gene lookup returns CDR1 LNHDA and CDR2 SQIVND (reference sequence). The CDR3 length is 15 residues. V lost 1 base and J 7 bases, leaving 16 bases between the germline ends. For the CDR3, the DNA is TGTGCCAGTAGTATAGGTTTTCCGAACAGAGGGACCCAGTACTTC. Its protein is CASSIGFPNRGTQYF.

The CDR3 is CASSPGQGGANVLTF. For the CDR3, the DNA is TGTGCCAGCAGCCCGGGACAGGGGGGAGCCAACGTCCTGACTTTC. The chain has TRBV7-8 and TRBJ2-6; 11 bases fit TRBD1. The trim removed 5 bases at V and 7 bases at J, leaving 4 bases unmatched. CDR3 length: 15 amino acids. Germline CDR1 and CDR2: SGHVS and FQNEAQ.

DNA for the CDR3: TGTGCCAGCAGCTTATTACTGATGAACACTGAAGCTTTCTTT. This encodes CASSLLLMNTEAFF. V and J are TRBV7-2 and TRBJ1-1; no reliable D call. The CDR3 spans 14 residues. From germline, CDR1 is SGHTA and CDR2 FQGNSA. Trimming shortened V by 2 bases and J by 0 bases, and 7 bases separated the two germline ends.

The gene calls are TRBV4-1 and TRBJ2-2, with TRBD2 matching over 11 bases. CDR1 is MGHRA and CDR2 is YSYEKL in the germline V gene. The CDR3 has 17 residues. The V and J ends lost 4 bases and 7 bases, in that order; junction bases with no gene match: 11. CDR3 region: CASSLAVAGGPGGELFF. In DNA form, the CDR3 reads TGCGCCAGCAGCCTGGCGGTAGCGGGAGGGCCGGGCGGGGAGCTGTTTTTT.

Concerning this clone itself: With a much larger clone just one base away, this may be a read error. This rearrangement joins TRBV28 to TRBJ2-7, with TRBD2 matching over 14 bases. Germline CDR1 reads MDHEN; CDR2 reads SYDVKM. The CDR3 is made up of 14 amino acids. V lost 8 bases to trimming and J lost 8 bases; unmatched junction nucleotides: 8. DNA of the CDR3: TGTGCCAGCGGAAAGGGACTAGCGGGAGTTAAGCAGTACTTC. This codes for CASGKGLAGVKQYF. The full variable domain, rest sourced from reference TRBV28 and TRBJ2-7, is DVKVTQSSRYLVKRTGEKVFLECVQDMDHENMFWYRQDPGLGLRLIYFSYDVKMKEKGDIPEGYSVSREKKERFSLILESASTNQTSMYLCASGKGLAGVKQYFGPGTRLTVT.